One TCR beta chain is described in this entry. At one boundary the junction diverges from the germline segment, which might be a read error. This entry is derived from a study of T cell repertoires in cytomegalovirus infection. Whole-study context: Carrying CMV and the relevant HLA type showed in public TCR beta signatures.

The CDR3 totals 10 residues. CDR1 is DFQATT, CDR2 SNEGSKA, per germline (reference sequence). One entry per CDR3 protein, called by TCRdb with MiXCR from the reads. The profile shows about 740,000 distinct CDR3 sequences, roughly a third of them singletons. Sequencing input: PBMCs. The source of this sequence is a human donor in good health (CMV status not recorded). Some clones in this sample may be carry-over from other donors' samples. J is TRBJ2-5 and V is TRBV20-1; D gene unclear. Here the CDR3 DNA reads TGCAGTGGAACGCAAGATACCCAGTACTTC. This gives the protein CSGTQDTQYF.